The entry that follows covers one T cell receptor beta chain sequence. Its antigen is not identified. Genomic DNA, the template, was used for profiling of the TCR beta VDJ and CDR3. TCRdb reanalysed the reads using MiXCR and keeps one entry per CDR3 protein. In the table there are 150,000 to 180,000 distinct CDR3 sequences, roughly 49% of which are singletons. The data stem from a study of CD8+CD57+ T cells in acquired aplastic anemia. On the study more broadly: An average of approximately 3.4 ug of DNA was obtained from sorted CD4+ and CD8+ cells.

Study conclusions and caveats: Levels of CD8+ Simpson's diversity were not significantly distinct in patients versus controls. The same twenty-nine CD8+ CDR3 sequences occurred in patients and in controls.

Selection for sequencing was limited to patients who had shown CD8+CD57+ cell expansion by flow cytometry. Each patient carried a diagnosis of severe acquired aplastic anemia. The CDR3 loop spans 15 amino acids. The germline V gene has CDR1 MNHNS and CDR2 SASEGT. Trimming shortened V by 3 bases and J by 3 bases, and 12 bases separated the two germline ends. The specimen sequenced was sorted CD4+, CD8+, or CD8+CD57+ T cells (not recorded which) from PBMCs. J is TRBJ1-5 and V is TRBV6-1; D may be TRBD1 (5 bases). The TCR comes from a human donor with aplastic anemia. Here the CDR3 reads CASSEAGTLNQPQHF. The CDR3 DNA reads TGTGCCAGCAGTGAGGCGGGGACCCTCAATCAGCCCCAGCATTTT.